These 20 T cell receptor beta chains originate from one sample sequenced in a study of T cell responses to AZD1222 COVID-19 vaccine. Method: immunoSEQ multiplex PCR; TCRdb's copy keeps in-frame clones and lacks some. The data contain about 42,000 clones, over 70% of them seen just once; the ten biggest clones take up about a sixth. Sequencing was performed on peripheral blood, taken 28 days after the second AZD1222 dose. Receptors were obtained from an adult who received the AZD1222 COVID-19 vaccine.

V usage is TRBV9 and J usage is TRBJ2-3; 10 nucleotides agree with TRBD2. From germline, CDR1 is SGDLS and CDR2 YYNGEE. Trimming removed 3 bases from V and 5 bases from J; junction bases left unmatched: 6. This CDR3 has 15 residues. The CDR3 bases are TGTGCCAGCAGCGGCCTAGCGGGGGTTCTAGATACGCAGTATTTT. It is translated as CASSGLAGVLDTQYF.

V and J are TRBV2 and TRBJ1-1; D is possibly TRBD1 (6 bases). Per germline, CDR1 SNHLY and CDR2 FYNNEI. The length of the CDR3 is 14 residues. The V end lost 9 bases, the J end lost 0 bases, and 14 bases lay between the germline ends. The CDR3 spells CARRQVFLNTEAFF. DNA for the CDR3: TGTGCCAGACGACAGGTATTTCTGAACACTGAAGCTTTCTTT.

The CDR3 DNA sequence: TGCGCCAGCAGCCAAGCGCCTTCTGGGGCCAACGTCCTGACTTTC. It yields the protein CASSQAPSGANVLTF. The rearrangement uses TRBV4-1 and TRBJ2-6; D gene unclear. CDR1 is MGHRA and CDR2 is YSYEKL in the germline V gene. V lost 1 base and J lost 1, with 5 bases in between. This CDR3 has 15 amino acids.

V and J are TRBV7-3 and TRBJ1-4, with D possibly TRBD1 on 5 matching bases. Trimming removed 0 bases from V and 8 bases from J, with 13 bases in between. CDR3 length: 15 amino acids. In germline, CDR1 is SGHTA, CDR2 FQGTGA. DNA of the CDR3: TGTGCCAGCAGCTTAACCCCAGGGTTAGGGGAAAAACTGTTTTTT. Encoded protein: CASSLTPGLGEKLFF.

V and J are TRBV7-9 and TRBJ2-3, with 9 bases identical to TRBD1. Germline CDR1 and CDR2: SEHNR and FQNEAQ (reference sequence). The CDR3 covers 15 residues. Trimming took 5 bases from V and 3 from J; bases not matched to a gene: 6. CDR3 region: CASSQDRGETDTQYF. The CDR3 DNA reads TGTGCCAGCAGCCAGGACAGGGGTGAGACAGATACGCAGTATTTT.

The chain recombines TRBV11-2 with TRBJ2-7; D not resolved. Germline CDR1 reads SGHAT; CDR2 reads FQNNGV. The CDR3 covers 15 residues. Between the trimmed V and J ends, which lost 2 bases and 3 bases, there was a span of 14 bases. The CDR3 DNA sequence: TGTGCCAGCAGCTTAACCGGGTCCCCTCTCTACGAGCAGTACTTC. This gives the protein CASSLTGSPLYEQYF.

The chain employs TRBV7-6 and TRBJ2-3, with 8 bases identical to TRBD1. Germline CDR1 SGHVS, CDR2 FNYEAQ. V shed 6 bases and J 1 base; nucleotides not matched to a gene: 6. This CDR3 spans 15 amino acids. The CDR3 DNA reads TGTGCCAGCAGTACAGGGGGTCAGCGCACAGATACGCAGTATTTT. It specifies CASSTGGQRTDTQYF.

This chain connects TRBV5-1 to TRBJ1-1; 7 bases agree with TRBD1. From germline, CDR1 is SGHRS and CDR2 YFSETQ. The CDR3 loop spans 14 amino acids. V gave up 3 bases and J gave up 5 bases; unmatched junction bases: 7. CDR3 nucleotide sequence: TGCGCCAGCAGCTCAGGACAGGTCGTAACTGAAGCTTTCTTT. As protein: CASSSGQVVTEAFF.

The rearrangement joins TRBV5-1 to TRBJ2-2; D possibly corresponds to TRBD1 (5 bases). Germline lookup yields CDR1 SGHRS and CDR2 YFSETQ. The CDR3 consists of 16 residues. Between the trimmed V and J ends, which lost 1 base and 0 bases, there was a span of 10 bases. The CDR3 sequence is CASSLLTGPNTGELFF. The CDR3 nucleotides read TGCGCCAGCAGCTTGCTCACAGGTCCGAACACCGGGGAGCTGTTTTTT.

The V call is TRBV19, the J call TRBJ1-1, with TRBD1 matching over 7 bases. In germline, CDR1 is LNHDA, CDR2 SQIVND (reference sequence). V lost 6 bases and J lost 4; bases outside the gene matches: 11. This CDR3 region has 15 residues. The chain's CDR3 is CASSYRGMVGTEAFF. DNA of the CDR3: TGTGCCAGTAGCTACAGGGGAATGGTGGGCACTGAAGCTTTCTTT.

The CDR3 coding sequence is TGTGCCAGCAGTTTAGGGGACAGGGGGCGTCCCGACTCCTACGAGCAGTACTTC. It yields the protein CASSLGDRGRPDSYEQYF. This chain joins TRBV27 and TRBJ2-7; the match to TRBD1 covers 12 bases. The germline V gene encodes CDR1 MNHEY and CDR2 SMNVEV (reference sequence). The CDR3 has 18 amino acids. The trim removed 2 bases at V and 0 bases at J, leaving 8 bases unmatched.

The CDR3 reads CASNEGAYTEAFF. CDR3 DNA sequence: TGCGCCAGCAACGAGGGTGCGTACACTGAAGCTTTCTTT. This chain connects TRBV10-2 to TRBJ1-1; D uncertain. Trimming shortened V by 7 bases and J by 3 bases, and 12 bases separated the two germline ends. This CDR3 spans 13 amino acids. Germline lookup yields CDR1 WSHSY and CDR2 SAAADI.

The chain combines TRBV7-6 with TRBJ1-3; D call uncertain. Trimming pared 1 base from V and 4 bases from J, leaving 11 bases between. Looked up from germline, CDR1 is SGHVS and CDR2 is FNYEAQ. CDR3 length equals 15 residues. The CDR3 coding sequence is TGTGCCAGCAGCTTAGGATCTGGGGTCGGAAACACCATATATTTT. Encoded protein: CASSLGSGVGNTIYF.

This rearrangement joins TRBV29-1 to TRBJ2-2; tentative D call: TRBD2 (6 bases). V was cut by 7 bases and J by 6 bases, with 15 bases left in between. In germline, CDR1 is SQVTM, CDR2 ANQGSEA. This CDR3 is built from 13 residues. The CDR3 reads CSAEVGGAGELFF. In DNA, the CDR3 is TGCAGCGCCGAGGTCGGAGGGGCCGGGGAGCTGTTTTTT.

The chain joins TRBV5-1 to TRBJ1-5; maybe TRBD1 (5 bases). The CDR3 is 14 residues long. Deletions cut 3 bases from V and 3 bases from J, with 10 bases between. The germline V gene has CDR1 SGHRS and CDR2 YFSETQ. The CDR3 sequence: CASSSGGPNQPQHF. In nucleotides, the CDR3 is TGCGCCAGCAGCTCTGGGGGTCCCAATCAGCCCCAGCATTTT. Full variable domain (outside the CDR3, taken from reference TRBV5-1 and TRBJ1-5): KAGVTQTPRYLIKTRGQQVTLSCSPISGHRSVSWYQQTPGQGLQFLFEYFSETQRNKGNFPGRFSGRQFSNSRSEMNVSTLELGDSALYLCASSSGGPNQPQHFGDGTRLSIL.

The gene calls are TRBV6-2 or TRBV6-3 and TRBJ1-5; D is unclear. The CDR3 has 14 amino acids. With 3 bases removed from V and 0 bases from J, the gap between germline ends came to 6 bases. The germline CDR1 and CDR2 sequences are MNHEY and SVGEGT. DNA of the CDR3: TGTGCCAGCAGTTATTCCAATAGCAATCAGCCCCAGCATTTT. Translation: CASSYSNSNQPQHF.

V gene TRBV7-3 combines with J gene TRBJ1-4; 9 bases match TRBD1. The CDR3 covers 14 residues. The J segment lost 7 bases and the V segment lost 4 bases, leaving 4 bases of the junction unmatched. Germline values: CDR1 SGHTA, CDR2 FQGTGA. CDR3 coding DNA: TGTGCCAGCAGCTCCGGGACAGGGACTGAAAAACTGTTTTTT. Translation gives CASSSGTGTEKLFF.

The chain recombines TRBV18 with TRBJ1-5; 7 bases match TRBD1. This CDR3 has 14 residues. CDR1 and CDR2 from the germline V gene are KGHSH and LQKENI. Unmatched junction bases numbered 11, after V lost 4 bases and J lost 11 bases. The CDR3 reads CASSRLGQPPAQHF. In DNA, the CDR3 is TGTGCCAGCTCACGCCTGGGACAGCCTCCAGCCCAGCATTTT.

This chain joins TRBV15 and TRBJ1-1; D is ambiguous. V was trimmed by 1 base and J by 8 bases, leaving 17 bases between them. The germline V gene has CDR1 LNHNV and CDR2 YYDKDF (reference sequence). CDR3 length: 15 residues. CDR3 sequence reads: CATSRGPAGYIEAFF. The CDR3 nucleotides are TGTGCCACCAGCAGAGGCCCGGCAGGCTACATAGAAGCTTTCTTT. The variable domain in full, with the rest retrieved from reference TRBV15 and TRBJ1-1, is DAMVIQNPRYQVTQFGKPVTLSCSQTLNHNVMYWYQQKSSQAPKLLFHYYDKDFNNEADTPDNFQSRRPNTSFCFLDIRSPGLGDTAMYLCATSRGPAGYIEAFFGQGTRLTVV.

V is TRBV7-9 and J is TRBJ1-2, with D hard to call. This CDR3 is built from 15 residues. V was trimmed by 5 bases and J by 0 bases, leaving 13 bases between them. The V gene's germline CDR1 is SEHNR and CDR2 FQNEAQ (reference sequence). CDR3 in DNA: TGTGCCAGCAGCCTAAGCAGTCGATCTAACTATGGCTACACCTTC. This encodes CASSLSSRSNYGYTF. The full variable domain, in which reference TRBV7-9 and TRBJ1-2 provide the parts outside the CDR3, is DTGVSQNPRHKITKRGQNVTFRCDPISEHNRLYWYRQTLGQGPEFLTYFQNEAQLEKSRLLSDRFSAERPKGSFSTLEIQRTEQGDSAMYLCASSLSSRSNYGYTFGSGTRLTVV.